These 5 T cell receptor beta chains were sequenced from one sample in a study of post-analysis software for immune sequencing data. Study-wide findings and caveats: Among five TRBV segments more frequent in patients than controls were TRBV5-6, TRBV5-1 and TRBV20-1.

TCR beta libraries were prepared from cDNA with unique molecular identifiers. TCRdb passed the PCR reads through MiXCR, listing each CDR3 protein once. The table lists about 570,000 distinct CDR3 sequences, under 40% of them singletons. These TCRs are of unknown antigen specificity. The material sequenced was blood. The receptors derive from a girl under 18 with multiple sclerosis.

The V and J genes are TRBV20-1 and TRBJ1-1; D call uncertain. The CDR3 extends over 13 amino acids. The V gene lost 0 bases and the J gene lost 2 bases, with 7 bases spanning the gap. Germline V gene data show CDR1 as DFQATT and CDR2 as SNEGSKA (reference sequence). DNA for the CDR3: TGCAGTGCTAGAGACAGTATAAACACTGAAGCTTTCTTT. It encodes CSARDSINTEAFF.

The rearrangement links TRBV28 to TRBJ2-7, with TRBD1 matching 10 bases. The CDR3 length is 15 residues. CDR1 is MDHEN, CDR2 SYDVKM, per germline. The trim removed 10 bases at V and 5 bases at J, leaving 14 bases unmatched. The CDR3 DNA follows: TGTGCCACCACGCCTTTGGACAGGGGGTTGGACGAGCAGTACTTC. As protein: CATTPLDRGLDEQYF.

This clonotype occurred a few times. This CDR3 reads CASSLAMDTQYF. Written as DNA, the CDR3 is TGCGCCAGCAGCTTGGCCATGGATACGCAGTATTTT. The chain employs TRBV5-1 and TRBJ2-3, with D unclear. V lost 0 bases and J 6 bases, leaving 5 bases between the germline ends. Germline CDR1 is SGHRS and CDR2 is YFSETQ. The CDR3 spans 12 residues.

The chain carries TRBV12-3 or TRBV12-4 and TRBJ2-7; the match to TRBD2 covers 10 bases. Trimming removed 5 bases from V and 3 bases from J; junction bases left unmatched: 4. CDR3 length: 14 residues. This CDR3 reads CASSTGLAHYEQYF. CDR3 coding DNA: TGTGCCAGCAGTACGGGACTAGCGCACTACGAGCAGTACTTC.

The rearrangement links TRBV5-1 to TRBJ2-7, with 13 positions matching TRBD2. The CDR3 runs to 16 residues. Germline-derived CDR1 and CDR2 are SGHRS and YFSETQ. The ends lost 2 bases at V and 3 bases at J; junction bases unmatched: 5. This CDR3 is CASSFGLAGDLYEQYF. The CDR3 coding sequence is TGCGCCAGCAGCTTTGGACTAGCGGGAGATCTCTACGAGCAGTACTTC.